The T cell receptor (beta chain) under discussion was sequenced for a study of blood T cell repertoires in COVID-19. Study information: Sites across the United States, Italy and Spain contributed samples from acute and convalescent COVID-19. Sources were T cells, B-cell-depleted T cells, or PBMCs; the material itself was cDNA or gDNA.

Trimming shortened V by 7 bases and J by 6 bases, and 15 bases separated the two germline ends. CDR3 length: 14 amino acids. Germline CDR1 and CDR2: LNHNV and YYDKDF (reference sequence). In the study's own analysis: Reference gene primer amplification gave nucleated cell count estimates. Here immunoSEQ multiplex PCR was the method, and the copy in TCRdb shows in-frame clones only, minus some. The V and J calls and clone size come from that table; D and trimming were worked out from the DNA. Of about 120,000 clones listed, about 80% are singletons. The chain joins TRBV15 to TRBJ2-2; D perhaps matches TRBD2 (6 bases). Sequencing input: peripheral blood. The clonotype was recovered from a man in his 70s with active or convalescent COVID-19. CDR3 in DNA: TGTGCCACCAAGGTGGAGGGACGGTCCGGGGAGCTGTTTTTT. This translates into CATKVEGRSGELFF.